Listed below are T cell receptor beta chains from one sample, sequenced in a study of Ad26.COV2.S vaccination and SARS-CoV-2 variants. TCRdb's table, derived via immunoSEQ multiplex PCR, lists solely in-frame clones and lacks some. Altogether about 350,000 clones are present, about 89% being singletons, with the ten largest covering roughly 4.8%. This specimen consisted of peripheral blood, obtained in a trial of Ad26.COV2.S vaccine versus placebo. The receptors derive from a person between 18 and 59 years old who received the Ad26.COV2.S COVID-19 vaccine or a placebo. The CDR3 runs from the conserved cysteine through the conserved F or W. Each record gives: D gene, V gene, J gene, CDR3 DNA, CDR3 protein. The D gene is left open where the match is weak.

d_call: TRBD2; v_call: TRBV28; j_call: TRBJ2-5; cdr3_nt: TGTGCCAGCAGTTCCCTAGCGGGAGGGCCTCGAGAGACCCAGTACTTC; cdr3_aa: CASSSLAGGPRETQYF
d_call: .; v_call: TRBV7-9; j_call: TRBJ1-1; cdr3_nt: TGTGCCAGCAGCGAAATAAGGGAGTCTCAAGCTTTCTTT; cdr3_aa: CASSEIRESQAFF
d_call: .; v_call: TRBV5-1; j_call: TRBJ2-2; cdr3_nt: TGCGCCAGCAGCATATCGGAGGCAGCCAACACCGGGGAGCTGTTTTTT; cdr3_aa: CASSISEAANTGELFF
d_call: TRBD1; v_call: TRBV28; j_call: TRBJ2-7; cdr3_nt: TGTGCCAGCAGTTTAGTTACCGGGACAGGGGGTTTTGAGCAGTACTTC; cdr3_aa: CASSLVTGTGGFEQYF
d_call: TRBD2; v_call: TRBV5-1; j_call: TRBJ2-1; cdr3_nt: TGCGCCAGCAGGATCCCCGGGACTAGTAGGAATGAGCAGTTCTTC; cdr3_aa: CASRIPGTSRNEQFF
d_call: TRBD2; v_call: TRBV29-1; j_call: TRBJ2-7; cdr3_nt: TGCAGCGTTATAGGACTAGCGGGAGCGATCGGGGAGCAGTACTTC; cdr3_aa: CSVIGLAGAIGEQYF
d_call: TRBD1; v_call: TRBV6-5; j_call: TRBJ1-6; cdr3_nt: TGTGCCAGCAGCCGAGGACAGGGGAGAATAACCCTCCACTTT; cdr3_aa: CASSRGQGRITLHF
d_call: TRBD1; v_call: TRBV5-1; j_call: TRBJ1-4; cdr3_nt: TGCGCCAGCAGCACCATGGGACAGTGGACTAATGAAAAACTGTTTTTT; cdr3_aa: CASSTMGQWTNEKLFF
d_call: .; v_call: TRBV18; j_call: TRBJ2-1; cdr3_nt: TGTGCCAGCTCACCCTCCGCCTTTGCAGGAGGTGAGCAGTTCTTC; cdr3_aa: CASSPSAFAGGEQFF
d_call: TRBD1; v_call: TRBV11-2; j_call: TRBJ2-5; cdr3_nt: TGTGCCAGCAGCGCCAACAGGGGTTGGGAGACCCAGTACTTC; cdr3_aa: CASSANRGWETQYF